A selection of T cell receptor beta chains follows, all from one sample in a study of T cells after somatic rescue of genetic block. Produced via immunoSEQ multiplex PCR; TCRdb's table is partial and in-frame only. The sample records 9,500 to 15,000 clones, over 60% being singletons. Sequenced input: peripheral blood mononuclear cells (PBMCs). These receptors were collected from a boy aged 5 to 17. The CDR3 runs from the conserved cysteine through the conserved F or W. A D gene is named only where the DNA matches it firmly. Expanded clones get a size class; other rows say once, few or many, or leave the size out.

TRBJ1-2	TRBV5-6	.	.	TGTGCCAGCAGCATGGGTTTGGAGCTGAGGTTCTATGGCTACACCTTC	CASSMGLELRFYGYTF
TRBJ2-1	TRBV13	TRBD2	.	TGTGCCAGCAGCTTAGAGCGGGAAGGCGGATACAATGAGCAGTTCTTC	CASSLEREGGYNEQFF
TRBJ1-6	TRBV5-1	.	.	TGCGCCAGCAGCTTGGTAGGACAGTCATATAATTCACCCCTCCACTTT	CASSLVGQSYNSPLHF
TRBJ2-7	TRBV19	.	.	TGTGCCAGTAGTGACGGGCCGGGGAGGTACGAGCAGTACTTC	CASSDGPGRYEQYF
TRBJ2-7	TRBV13	TRBD2	.	TGTGCCAGCAGCTCATGGACTAGCGGGGGGGCCGAGGAGCAGTACTTC	CASSSWTSGGAEEQYF
TRBJ2-5	TRBV11-2	.	few	TGTGCCAGCAGCTTATCATCAGGGGCGGAGACCCAGTACTTC	CASSLSSGAETQYF
TRBJ2-3	TRBV7-9	.	.	TGTGCCAGCAGCCAGCGGATGGATCTCTCTGCCACAGATACGCAGTATTTT	CASSQRMDLSATDTQYF
TRBJ2-2	TRBV11-3	.	.	TGTGCCAGCAGCTCTCCCTTGACAACCGGGGAGCTGTTTTTT	CASSSPLTTGELFF
TRBJ2-1	TRBV18	.	.	TGTGCCAGCTCAGAGCGGGAGCAGTTCTTC	CASSEREQFF
TRBJ2-4	TRBV7-9	.	.	TGTGCCAGCAGCTACCGTGGGTTGGGAGCAAACATTCAGTACTTC	CASSYRGLGANIQYF
TRBJ1-1	TRBV13	.	once	TGTGCCAGCACCTATCACACTGAAGCTTTCTTT	CASTYHTEAFF
TRBJ2-6	TRBV30	TRBD1	.	TGTGCCTGGGGGAGGCCGGACAGGGGATCATTCTTGACAGGGGCCAACGTCCTGACTTTC	CAWGRPDRGSFLTGANVLTF
TRBJ1-1	TRBV13	TRBD1	.	TGTGCCAGCAGCGTGACAGGGGACAACACTGAAGCTTTCTTT	CASSVTGDNTEAFF
TRBJ2-6	TRBV28	TRBD1	few	TGTGCCAGCGGGACAGGCCACTCTGGGGCCAACGTCCTGACTTTC	CASGTGHSGANVLTF
TRBJ1-6	TRBV5-5	.	.	TGTGCCAGCAGCGAACTCGGGAGCTCCTATAATTCACCCCTCCACTTT	CASSELGSSYNSPLHF
TRBJ2-7	TRBV27	TRBD2	few	TGTGCCAGCCTCGGACCGAGGGCTAGCGGGAGCTTCACGTACGAGCAGTACTTC	CASLGPRASGSFTYEQYF
TRBJ1-2	TRBV18	TRBD1	.	TGTGCCAGCTCACAGGACAGGGTGGACTATGGCTACACCTTC	CASSQDRVDYGYTF
TRBJ1-3	TRBV10-3	TRBD1	.	TGTGCCATCAGCAGGGACAGGTCTGGAAACACCATATATTTT	CAISRDRSGNTIYF
TRBJ2-5	TRBV5-1	.	.	TGCGCCAGCAGCCACCTCAAAGAGACCCAGTACTTC	CASSHLKETQYF
TRBJ1-4	TRBV25-1	TRBD1	few	TGTGCCAGCAGTAGGACAGGGAGTGAAAAACTGTTTTTT	CASSRTGSEKLFF
TRBJ1-6	TRBV11-2	TRBD1	.	TGTGCCAGCAGCTTACAGGCCACAGGGGTCGTAGGCTCACCCCTCCACTTT	CASSLQATGVVGSPLHF
TRBJ2-7	TRBV27	.	.	TGTGCCAGCAGGGGAGGGGGCTACTACGAGCAGTACTTC	CASRGGGYYEQYF
TRBJ2-1	TRBV11-2	TRBD1	.	TGTGCCAGCAGCTTAGATTCGGGACAGTACAATGAGCAGTTCTTC	CASSLDSGQYNEQFF
TRBJ1-5	TRBV2	.	.	TGTGCCAGCAGGACCCGCCGAACTCCCAATCAGCCCCAGCATTTT	CASRTRRTPNQPQHF
TRBJ1-2	TRBV6-5	TRBD1	.	TGTGCCAGCAGTTTTGACAGGGCTCCCCCATTTTATGGCTACACCTTC	CASSFDRAPPFYGYTF
TRBJ2-3	TRBV12-5	TRBD2	.	TGTGCTAGTGGTCTCGGGACTACGGTCACAGATACGCAGTATTTT	CASGLGTTVTDTQYF
TRBJ2-5	TRBV18	TRBD2	.	TGTGCCAGCTCACCCCGACTAGCTGAGGAGACCCAGTACTTC	CASSPRLAEETQYF
TRBJ2-2	TRBV5-1	.	.	TGCGCCAGCAGTCCCGACTGGAACACCGGGGAGCTGTTTTTT	CASSPDWNTGELFF
TRBJ2-7	TRBV11-3	TRBD1	.	TGTGCCAGCAGCCCATCGACAGGGGGAACCTACGAGCAGTACTTC	CASSPSTGGTYEQYF
TRBJ1-6	TRBV18	.	few	TGTGCCAGCTCACCACTGAGGGGAGGATCACCCCTCCACTTT	CASSPLRGGSPLHF
TRBJ2-7	TRBV18	TRBD2	few	TGTGCCAGCTCACCCGGACTAGCGAGATCATACGAGCAGTACTTC	CASSPGLARSYEQYF
TRBJ1-6	TRBV6-1	.	few	TGTGCCAGCAGTGACGGGGAGGGGGAGAATTCACCCCTCCACTTT	CASSDGEGENSPLHF
TRBJ2-7	TRBV30	.	few	TGTGCCTGGAGTGTAAACCATCCTAGTCCCCAGTACTTC	CAWSVNHPSPQYF
TRBJ1-5	TRBV10-3	.	once	TGTGCCATCAGTGAGTCCCAGAAGGGACGCAATCAGCCCCAGCATTTT	CAISESQKGRNQPQHF
TRBJ1-1	TRBV5-4	.	.	TGTGCCAGCAGCCGTTACACAGAGCCGAACACTGAAGCTTTCTTT	CASSRYTEPNTEAFF
TRBJ1-1	TRBV27	TRBD1	.	TGTGCCAGCAGTTTATGGACAGGGAGCACTGAAGCTTTCTTT	CASSLWTGSTEAFF
TRBJ2-3	TRBV7-9	TRBD2	.	TGTGCCAGCAGCTTAGGTAGCGGGGGGGAGTATTTT	CASSLGSGGEYF
TRBJ1-4	TRBV7-4	.	medium-sized	TGTGCCAGCAGCTCCACACCGGGACGAACTAACGTTAATGAAAAACTGTTTTTT	CASSSTPGRTNVNEKLFF
TRBJ1-2	TRBV27	TRBD1	.	TGTGCCAGCAGTTTGTCCCCCAGGGGGCAAAGAGGCTACACCTTC	CASSLSPRGQRGYTF
TRBJ2-1	TRBV5-1	.	.	TGCGCCAGCAGCTTCCGGCTTCGCTCCTACAATGAGCAGTTCTTC	CASSFRLRSYNEQFF
TRBJ1-4	TRBV5-1	.	.	TGCGCCAGCAGCTCGACAGATCCTGCAACTAATGAAAAACTGTTTTTT	CASSSTDPATNEKLFF
TRBJ2-2	TRBV28	TRBD1	.	TGTGCCAGCAGTTACCCGGACAGGCTCCTCACCGGGGAGCTGTTTTTT	CASSYPDRLLTGELFF
TRBJ2-3	TRBV9	TRBD2	.	TGTGCCAGCACCCGAGGTAGCGGGGGGGCCCGGAATACGCAGTATTTT	CASTRGSGGARNTQYF